The 31 T cell receptor beta chains below all came from one sample that was sequenced in a study of T cells in Graves' hyperthyroidism and ophthalmopathy (dated by TCRdb to about 2019). Libraries were made using multiplex PCR. Sequenced using an Illumina HiSeq 2000. The TCR beta CDR3 regions were amplified from RNA transcripts. The TCR CDR3 was subjected to a first round of RT-PCR using the HTBI primer set and the Qiagen OneStep RT-PCR kit. The public sequencing data were trimmed at Q25 with fastp and processed into clonotypes with MiXCR by TCRdb, which kept only in-frame beta chains. For every CDR3 protein sequence, its rows merge into one entry that carries the most common genes and DNA. Recorded for this sample are 370,000 or so distinct CDR3 sequences; around 14% of them occurred a single time. The ten largest clones capture roughly 26% of the sample. The sample consisted of blood. The receptors shown here come from a woman aged 18-29 years with Graves' hyperthyroidism that later progressed to Graves' ophthalmopathy.

This clonotype has just a few counts. This sequence may be a read error, since a much larger clone differs from it by one base. V is TRBV12-3 or TRBV12-4 and J is TRBJ2-3; D gene uncertain. Between the trimmed V and J ends, which lost 3 bases and 3 bases, there was a span of 4 bases. The CDR3 is made up of 12 amino acids. DNA of the CDR3: TGTGCCAGCAGTTTTATGACAGATACGCAGTATTTT. It encodes CASSFMTDTQYF.

To note about this clonotype: This clone may be a read error of a much larger clone one base away. The J gene is TRBJ2-1, the V gene TRBV5-1, with TRBD2 matching 14 bases. Germline values: CDR1 SGHRS, CDR2 YFSETQ. CDR3 length: 15 residues. V was pared by 3 bases and J by 8 bases, with 4 bases of the junction left unmatched. In DNA, the CDR3 is TGCGCCAGCAGCTGGGGACTAGCGGGAGAGGATGAGCAGTTCTTC. Translated, it gives CASSWGLAGEDEQFF.

For the CDR3, the DNA is TGTGCCAGTAGTAACCAGGCAGGGGACCAAGAGACCCAGTACTTC. Encoded protein: CASSNQAGDQETQYF. The rearrangement links TRBV19 to TRBJ2-5; D might be TRBD1 (6 bases). Germline loops: CDR1 LNHDA, CDR2 SQIVND (reference sequence). The CDR3 totals 15 residues. Deletions cut 4 bases from V and 0 bases from J, with 12 bases between.

This clonotype occurred many times. This sequence joins TRBV7-8 and TRBJ1-5, with D hard to call. The CDR3 consists of 15 residues. Germline V gene sequence: CDR1 SGHVS, CDR2 FQNEAQ. Trimming shortened V by 1 base and J by 0 bases, and 7 bases separated the two germline ends. CDR3 nucleotide sequence: TGTGCCAGCAGCTTAGAAGGAAGTAGCAATCAGCCCCAGCATTTT. This encodes CASSLEGSSNQPQHF. The variable domain in full, with the rest retrieved from reference TRBV7-8 and TRBJ1-5, is GAGVSQSPRYKVAKRGQDVALRCDPISGHVSLFWYQQALGQGPEFLTYFQNEAQLDKSGLPSDRFFAERPEGSVSTLKIQRTQQEDSAVYLCASSLEGSSNQPQHFGDGTRLSIL.

This clonotype was observed at least ten times. CDR3 protein: CASSLVSGSSYEQYF. CDR3 nucleotide sequence: TGCGCCAGCAGCTTGGTCAGCGGGAGCTCCTACGAGCAGTACTTC. V is TRBV5-1 and J is TRBJ2-7, with 8 bases identical to TRBD2. V was pared by 0 bases and J by 0 bases, with 2 bases of the junction left unmatched. Germline V gene lookup returns CDR1 SGHRS and CDR2 YFSETQ. The CDR3 contains 15 residues.

Note on this clonotype: One base away lies a much larger clone, so this may be a sequencing read error. The chain carries TRBV30 and TRBJ2-5; D is unresolved. The CDR3 is made up of 13 amino acids. From germline, CDR1 is GTSNPN and CDR2 SVGIG (reference sequence). This CDR3 reads CAWSVGLRETRYF. Here the CDR3 DNA reads TGTGCCTGGAGTGTGGGGTTACGAGAGACCCGGTACTTC.

This clonotype was seen repeatedly, ten times or more. J is TRBJ2-1 and V is TRBV20-1, with D possibly matching TRBD2 (5 bases). Trimming cost V 3 bases and J 10 bases, with 19 bases left between them. This CDR3 is built from 14 residues. Germline CDR1 is DFQATT and CDR2 is SNEGSKA (reference sequence). The DNA of the CDR3 is TGCAGTGCTAGCGGGATTTGGGATACATCGGAGCAGTTCTTC. This encodes CSASGIWDTSEQFF.

This clonotype has just a few counts. J is TRBJ1-4 and V is TRBV4-1, with D perhaps TRBD1 (5 bases). The CDR3 spans 19 residues. Germline V gene lookup returns CDR1 MGHRA and CDR2 YSYEKL. V lost 0 bases and J lost 7, with 24 bases in between. CDR3 sequence: CASSQDVVGRAIEPEKLFF. CDR3 sequence (DNA): TGCGCCAGCAGCCAAGATGTGGTTGGCAGGGCTATTGAACCTGAAAAACTGTTTTTT.

In its sample, this clonotype was seen a few times. The gene calls are TRBV5-1 and TRBJ2-5; TRBD2 matches 8 bases. V lost 4 bases, J lost 4 bases, and 12 bases stayed unmatched. Looked up from germline, CDR1 is SGHRS and CDR2 is YFSETQ. The CDR3 has 16 residues. CDR3 bases: TGCGCCAGCAGCACTGGACTAAGCGGGAGTTTAGAGACCCAGTACTTC. Residues: CASSTGLSGSLETQYF.

This clonotype has at least ten counts. Written as DNA, the CDR3 is TGCAGTGCTGCTTCCTGGGGGGCGGGAGTGGGCGATACGCAGTATTTT. Its translation is CSAASWGAGVGDTQYF. V and J are TRBV20-1 and TRBJ2-3; D might be TRBD2 (7 bases). This CDR3 has 16 amino acids. The V gene's germline CDR1 is DFQATT and CDR2 SNEGSKA (reference sequence). V lost 5 bases, J lost 6 bases, and 24 bases lay in between.

The CDR3 DNA reads as TGTGCCAGCACCACAGGACTAGCGGACACAGAGACCCAGTACTTC. It translates to CASTTGLADTETQYF. This chain connects TRBV5-8 to TRBJ2-5; 10 bases agree with TRBD2. Losses at the gene ends were 6 bases for V and 4 bases for J; bases not matched to a gene: 9. Germline V CDR1 and CDR2: SGHTS, YDEGEE. The CDR3 loop spans 15 amino acids.

The chain carries TRBV20-1 and TRBJ2-3, with 10 bases lining up with TRBD2. The CDR3 covers 15 residues. V gave up 3 bases and J gave up 4 bases; unmatched junction bases: 7. Germline V gene sequence: CDR1 DFQATT, CDR2 SNEGSKA (reference sequence). CDR3 loop: CSASGLAGVSDTQYF. CDR3 DNA sequence: TGCAGTGCTAGTGGCCTAGCGGGAGTATCAGATACGCAGTATTTT.

This clonotype was picked up many times. V and J are TRBV5-1 and TRBJ2-7; weak D call: TRBD2 (5 bases). Trimming removed 4 bases from V and 0 bases from J, with 17 bases in between. The CDR3 consists of 16 residues. Germline V gene sequence: CDR1 SGHRS, CDR2 YFSETQ. The CDR3 sequence: CASSTDPSGGSYEQYF. CDR3 in DNA: TGCGCCAGCAGCACCGACCCAAGCGGAGGCTCCTACGAGCAGTACTTC.

This clonotype has ten or more counts. J is TRBJ2-1 and V is TRBV28, with D possibly TRBD2 on 6 matching bases. The CDR3 sequence is 16 residues long. Trimming cost V 1 base and J 1 base, with 11 bases left between them. The germline V gene encodes CDR1 MDHEN and CDR2 SYDVKM. CDR3 coding DNA: TGTGCCAGCAGTTTATTAGGGACTGTTTCCTACAATGAGCAGTTCTTC. Its protein product is CASSLLGTVSYNEQFF.

This clonotype was seen ten or more times. The chain combines TRBV20-1 with TRBJ1-6; D might be TRBD1 (5 bases). From germline, CDR1 is DFQATT and CDR2 SNEGSKA (reference sequence). The CDR3 totals 14 residues. V lost 5 bases and J 7 bases, leaving 15 bases between the germline ends. The CDR3 nucleotides are TGCAGTGCTTACTCCGGGACTGCCAATTCACCCCTCCACTTT. Translating gives CSAYSGTANSPLHF.

The V gene is TRBV20-1, the J gene TRBJ1-2, with a possible D match to TRBD1 (5 bases). Germline CDR1 is DFQATT and CDR2 is SNEGSKA (reference sequence). V dropped 0 bases and J dropped 4 bases, with 9 bases sitting between them. CDR3 length equals 13 residues. Here the CDR3 reads CSARDRVSYGYTF. As DNA, the CDR3 is TGCAGTGCTAGAGACAGGGTGTCCTATGGCTACACCTTC.

This clonotype has at least ten counts. V and J are TRBV4-1 and TRBJ1-1; tentatively, D is TRBD1 (5 bases). V was cut by 4 bases and J by 3 bases, with 12 bases left in between. This CDR3 region has 14 residues. Germline loops: CDR1 MGHRA, CDR2 YSYEKL. CDR3 protein: CASSPGRRDTEAFF. CDR3 DNA sequence: TGCGCCAGCAGCCCAGGGAGGCGGGACACTGAAGCTTTCTTT.

Concerning this clonotype itself: A much larger clonotype is one base distant, so this may be a read error. The chain couples TRBV5-1 to TRBJ2-3, with 10 bases that match TRBD2. This CDR3 is 15 amino acids long. The V gene's germline CDR1 is SGHRS and CDR2 YFSETQ. Here the CDR3 reads CPSSGGTSGTDTQYF. The DNA for the CDR3 is TGCCCCAGCAGCGGAGGGACTAGCGGCACAGATACGCAGTATTTT.

Ten or more counts support this clonotype. The gene calls are TRBV30 and TRBJ1-1, with no clear D. V lost 4 bases and J lost 0, with 6 bases in between. The germline gives CDR1 GTSNPN, CDR2 SVGIG (reference sequence). The length of the CDR3 is 12 residues. The CDR3 DNA follows: TGTGCCTGGACCCCGGTGAACACTGAAGCTTTCTTT. Encoded protein: CAWTPVNTEAFF.

The sample holds many counts of this clonotype. This sequence joins TRBV9 and TRBJ1-6; TRBD1 agrees at 7 bases. This CDR3 contains 13 residues. Looked up from germline, CDR1 is SGDLS and CDR2 is YYNGEE. V lost 3 bases and J lost 13; bases outside the gene matches: 7. CDR3 nucleotide sequence: TGTGCCAGCAGCGAGAACAGGGGTGGGCCCCTCCACTTT. Translated, it gives CASSENRGGPLHF.

This chain links TRBV7-8 with TRBJ1-5; D unclear. Germline loops: CDR1 SGHVS, CDR2 FQNEAQ. This CDR3 region has 21 residues. V was pared by 1 base and J by 0 bases, with 25 bases between. The CDR3: CASSLVRVFQEKDYSNQPQHF. CDR3 DNA sequence: TGTGCCAGCAGCTTAGTTAGAGTCTTCCAGGAGAAAGATTATAGCAATCAGCCCCAGCATTTT.

CDR3 DNA sequence: TGTGCCAGCAATCGTGACCGACAGGGGGGCGAGACCCAGTACTTC. This gives the protein CASNRDRQGGETQYF. V is TRBV28 and J is TRBJ2-5; 9 nucleotides agree with TRBD1. The CDR3 loop spans 15 amino acids. Germline-derived CDR1 and CDR2 are MDHEN and SYDVKM. The V and J ends lost 7 bases and 5 bases, in that order; junction bases with no gene match: 11.

The gene calls are TRBV4-2 and TRBJ2-1; maybe TRBD2 (5 bases). From germline, CDR1 is LGHNA and CDR2 YNFKEQ. The CDR3 runs 15 residues. Trimming stripped 4 bases from V and 4 bases from J, with 14 bases between. CDR3 DNA: TGTGCCAGCAGCCCTCAGGAGGCCCCGTACAATGAGCAGTTCTTC. It is translated as CASSPQEAPYNEQFF.

This clonotype has at least ten counts. CDR3 coding DNA: TGCAGTGCTAGAGATGGCGGGAGGGCCGGGAATGAGCAGTTCTTC. This sequence encodes CSARDGGRAGNEQFF. This chain connects TRBV20-1 to TRBJ2-1; the match to TRBD2 covers 9 bases. The J segment lost 7 bases and the V segment lost 0 bases, leaving 7 bases of the junction unmatched. The CDR3 has 15 amino acids. The germline V gene has CDR1 DFQATT and CDR2 SNEGSKA (reference sequence).

Only a few counts were recorded for this clonotype. The chain has TRBV7-9 and TRBJ1-2; the match to TRBD1 covers 7 bases. The V gene end was trimmed by 4 bases and the J gene end by 4 bases; junction bases not matched to a gene: 12. From germline, CDR1 is SEHNR and CDR2 FQNEAQ (reference sequence). The CDR3 covers 16 residues. In DNA form, the CDR3 reads TGTGCCAGCAGCTCGAAGTCCTTGACAGGGTCCTATGGCTACACCTTC. It encodes CASSSKSLTGSYGYTF.

To note about this clonotype: This may be a read error, as it is one base from a much larger clone. V gene TRBV7-8 combines with J gene TRBJ2-7; TRBD1 or TRBD2 may be the D gene (5 bases each). Germline CDR1 and CDR2: SGHVS and FQNEAQ. Between the trimmed V and J ends, which lost 6 bases and 3 bases, there was a span of 15 bases. The CDR3 runs to 14 residues. The DNA of the CDR3 is TGTGCCAGCAGATTAAGCAGGGAGTTCTACGAGCAGTACTTC. Protein: CASRLSREFYEQYF.

This clonotype was counted at least ten times. The V and J genes are TRBV29-1 and TRBJ2-3, with D possibly TRBD1 on 6 matching bases. The CDR3 contains 17 residues. V lost 1 base to trimming and J lost 2 bases, with 19 bases between them. Germline assignment: CDR1 SQVTM and CDR2 ANQGSEA. The CDR3 is CSVEGGVVGHTTDTQYF. The CDR3 bases are TGCAGCGTTGAAGGTGGGGTGGTGGGACACACCACAGATACGCAGTATTTT.

This clonotype has only a few counts. V is TRBV7-9 and J is TRBJ2-3; D remains unclear. The V and J ends lost 1 base and 4 bases respectively, with 9 bases between them. The V gene's germline CDR1 is SEHNR and CDR2 FQNEAQ (reference sequence). The CDR3 runs to 14 residues. The CDR3 sequence: CASSLGQLADTQYF. CDR3 bases: TGTGCCAGCAGCTTAGGGCAGCTCGCAGATACGCAGTATTTT. The full variable domain, in which reference TRBV7-9 and TRBJ2-3 provide the parts outside the CDR3, is DTGVSQNPRHKITKRGQNVTFRCDPISEHNRLYWYRQTLGQGPEFLTYFQNEAQLEKSRLLSDRFSAERPKGSFSTLEIQRTEQGDSAMYLCASSLGQLADTQYFGPGTRLTVL.

The rearrangement uses TRBV5-5 and TRBJ1-1; TRBD1 aligns across 9 bases. The germline gives CDR1 SGHKS, CDR2 YYEKEE (reference sequence). The CDR3 contains 15 residues. V shed 4 bases and J 4 bases; nucleotides not matched to a gene: 8. Written as DNA, the CDR3 is TGTGCCAGCAGCGAGACAGGGGGGCGGTTCACTGAAGCTTTCTTT. It yields the protein CASSETGGRFTEAFF.

This clonotype occurred many times. This chain joins TRBV10-1 and TRBJ2-3; 8 bases fit TRBD1. This CDR3 comprises 13 residues. With 7 bases clipped from V and 6 bases from J, the junction kept 6 bases outside the gene matches. The germline V gene has CDR1 WNHNN and CDR2 SYGVQD (reference sequence). In nucleotides, the CDR3 is TGCGCCAGCAAAGGACAGGGAAAGGATACGCAGTATTTT. As protein: CASKGQGKDTQYF.

In this sample, this clonotype turned up many times. The V call is TRBV7-9, the J call TRBJ2-1; 9 bases line up with TRBD2. The germline CDR1 and CDR2 sequences are SEHNR and FQNEAQ (reference sequence). The CDR3 is 15 residues long. V lost 4 bases and J lost 7; bases outside the gene matches: 8. In DNA, the CDR3 is TGTGCCAGCAGCTCCCGGACTAGCGTGGGGAATGAGCAGTTCTTC. Translation: CASSSRTSVGNEQFF.